What follows are 20 T cell receptor beta chains derived from one specimen sequenced in a study of T cell repertoires in cytomegalovirus infection. TCRdb re-analysed the reads in MiXCR, keeping a single row per CDR3 protein. The sample contains some 180,000 distinct CDR3 sequences, approximately 9.6% of which appear only once. Sequenced sample: PBMCs. These receptors all come from a human donor in good health (CMV status not recorded). Some clones in this sample may be carry-over from other donors' samples.

The CDR3 spells CASSDTGGNGYTF. The CDR3 DNA is TGTGCCAGCAGCGATACAGGGGGCAATGGCTACACCTTC. The V call is TRBV5-6, the J call TRBJ1-2; TRBD1 matches 9 bases. The CDR3 is 13 residues long. Trimming at V came to 4 bases and at J to 6 bases, leaving 4 bases not matched to a gene. Germline V CDR1 and CDR2: SGHDT, YYEEEE.

The chain joins TRBV19 to TRBJ2-2; TRBD1 agrees at 7 bases. CDR1 is LNHDA, CDR2 SQIVND, per germline (reference sequence). The CDR3 is 16 amino acids. V dropped 1 base and J dropped 7; count of bases not matched to a gene: 9. CDR3 amino acids: CASSIGQGGSDGELFF. The CDR3 DNA follows: TGTGCCAGTAGTATAGGACAGGGCGGGTCAGACGGGGAGCTGTTTTTT.

The count of this clonotype is one. The chain couples TRBV6-2 or TRBV6-3 to TRBJ2-2, with D unclear. V lost 3 bases and J lost 5, with 7 bases in between. The CDR3 is made up of 13 amino acids. Germline CDR1 MNHEY, CDR2 SVGEGT. CDR3 sequence (DNA): TGTGCCAGCAGTTATGGGGAAACCGGGGAGCTGTTTTTT. Residues: CASSYGETGELFF.

The sample holds many counts of this clonotype. The chain carries TRBV28 and TRBJ2-7; no reliable D call. Germline values: CDR1 MDHEN, CDR2 SYDVKM. V was clipped by 3 bases and J by 0 bases, with 6 bases between them. This CDR3 has 13 amino acids. CDR3: CASSFPPSYEQYF. The CDR3 DNA sequence: TGTGCCAGCAGTTTCCCTCCCTCCTACGAGCAGTACTTC.

This clonotype was seen more than once but under ten times. The rearrangement uses TRBV20-1 and TRBJ2-2; possible D gene TRBD1, 5 bases. The germline V gene encodes CDR1 DFQATT and CDR2 SNEGSKA (reference sequence). Trimming took 0 bases from V and 1 from J, leaving 15 bases between them. This CDR3 contains 17 residues. The CDR3 DNA reads as TGCAGTGCTAGAGATTGGCAGGGTAGTGTGAACACCGGGGAGCTGTTTTTT. Amino acids: CSARDWQGSVNTGELFF.

Notes on this clonotype: Relative to the germline gene, one junction end is altered; a read error may explain this. The V and J genes are TRBV12-3 or TRBV12-4 and TRBJ1-1; D is undetermined. The CDR3 is made up of 14 amino acids. CDR3 loop: CASNLGVVNTEAFF. For the CDR3, the DNA is TGTGCCAGCAATTTAGGAGTCGTGAACACTGAAGCTTTCTTT.

At least ten counts were recorded for this clonotype. The chain links TRBV28 to TRBJ2-5, with 8 nucleotides matching TRBD2. V shed 3 bases, J shed 4 bases, and the junction held 4 bases outside the gene matches. This CDR3 comprises 14 residues. CDR1 MDHEN and CDR2 SYDVKM come from the germline V gene. DNA of the CDR3: TGTGCCAGCAGTTTTGCGGGAGGTAGAGAGACCCAGTACTTC. Protein sequence: CASSFAGGRETQYF.

This chain uses TRBV28 with TRBJ2-6; 13 nucleotides match TRBD2. The CDR3 has 19 residues. Germline CDR1 is MDHEN and CDR2 is SYDVKM. Trimming removed 6 bases from V and 0 bases from J; junction bases left unmatched: 8. DNA for the CDR3: TGTGCCAGCAGCCATAGGACTAGCGGGGGCCTCTCTGGGGCCAACGTCCTGACTTTC. Its translation: CASSHRTSGGLSGANVLTF.

The chain carries TRBV20-1 and TRBJ2-7; no clear D. The germline V and J ends were trimmed by 4 bases and 4 bases, with 11 bases remaining between them. This CDR3 spans 12 amino acids. Germline CDR1 and CDR2: DFQATT and SNEGSKA (reference sequence). CDR3 protein: CSATGPAYEQYF. The CDR3, as DNA: TGCAGTGCTACGGGCCCAGCTTACGAGCAGTACTTC.

The chain employs TRBV7-3 and TRBJ2-1, with D perhaps TRBD1 or TRBD2 (6 bases each). V shed 5 bases and J shed 2 bases, with 10 bases lying between them. The length of the CDR3 is 14 residues. Germline V gene data show CDR1 as SGHTA and CDR2 as FQGTGA. CDR3 loop: CASSKGEAYNEQFF. The CDR3, as DNA: TGTGCCAGCAGCAAGGGGGAGGCCTACAATGAGCAGTTCTTC.

This clonotype was counted a few times. The chain carries TRBV28 and TRBJ2-7, with 7 positions matching TRBD1. The CDR3 is 15 amino acids. In germline, CDR1 is MDHEN, CDR2 SYDVKM. The junction had 10 bases not matched to a gene; V was cut back by 6 bases and J by 2 bases. CDR3 sequence (DNA): TGTGCCAGCAGGCCGACGCTGGGACAGACCTACGAGCAGTACTTC. Residues: CASRPTLGQTYEQYF.

A few counts support this clonotype. This rearrangement joins TRBV28 to TRBJ1-2; D possibly corresponds to TRBD1 (5 bases). The germline V and J ends were trimmed by 3 bases and 4 bases, with 6 bases remaining between them. Germline loops: CDR1 MDHEN, CDR2 SYDVKM. The CDR3 has 12 amino acids. CDR3 loop: CASSLGVYGYTF. Written as DNA, the CDR3 is TGTGCCAGCAGTTTGGGGGTCTATGGCTACACCTTC.

This clonotype was seen many times. The chain carries TRBV6-2 or TRBV6-3 and TRBJ1-1; maybe TRBD1 (5 bases). This CDR3 has 13 amino acids. Germline V gene data show CDR1 as MNHEY and CDR2 as SVGEGT. V lost 5 bases and J lost 4, with 11 bases in between. The CDR3 protein is CASSPQVTTEAFF. For the CDR3, the DNA is TGTGCCAGCAGTCCACAGGTAACCACTGAAGCTTTCTTT.

The chain employs TRBV15 and TRBJ2-7; D gene unclear. CDR1 is LNHNV and CDR2 is YYDKDF in the germline V gene (reference sequence). The V end lost 1 base, the J end lost 3 bases, and 7 bases lay between the germline ends. CDR3 length: 13 amino acids. DNA for the CDR3: TGTGCCACCAGCAGAGCCCTAAACTACGAGCAGTACTTC. This translates into CATSRALNYEQYF.

The chain uses TRBV7-2 and TRBJ1-5; the D gene is possibly TRBD1 (5 bases). Trimming took 0 bases from V and 7 from J, leaving 10 bases between them. CDR1 SGHTA and CDR2 FQGNSA come from the germline V gene. The CDR3 is 14 amino acids. The CDR3 nucleotides read TGTGCCAGCAGCTTAGCCGGGGCGGCCCAGCCCCAGCATTTT. This encodes CASSLAGAAQPQHF.

This clonotype was counted ten times or more. The chain joins TRBV27 to TRBJ2-7; no clear D. Germline-derived CDR1 and CDR2 are MNHEY and SMNVEV (reference sequence). V was shortened by 4 bases and J by 5 bases, with 12 bases between the two germline ends. The CDR3 totals 13 residues. The chain's CDR3 is CASSSHVRDEQYF. The CDR3 nucleotides are TGTGCCAGCAGTTCCCACGTCCGGGACGAGCAGTACTTC.

This clonotype was recorded at least ten times. This chain uses TRBV7-2 with TRBJ2-5; 11 bases align to TRBD2. V was pared by 1 base and J by 5 bases, with 9 bases of the junction left unmatched. CDR1 is SGHTA and CDR2 is FQGNSA in the germline V gene. CDR3 size: 17 residues. The chain's CDR3 is CASSLDLAGGRRETQYF. CDR3 DNA: TGTGCCAGCAGCTTAGATCTAGCGGGAGGCCGTCGGGAGACCCAGTACTTC.

The sample holds many counts of this clonotype. The rearrangement links TRBV7-9 to TRBJ2-1, with 13 bases matching TRBD2. The CDR3 length is 16 residues. Germline lookup yields CDR1 SEHNR and CDR2 FQNEAQ (reference sequence). With V trimmed by 2 bases and J by 5 bases, 3 bases remained unmatched. The DNA for the CDR3 is TGTGCCAGCAGCTTAATGGGACTAGCGGGGAACAATGAGCAGTTCTTC. This gives the protein CASSLMGLAGNNEQFF.

This clonotype was found a few times. The CDR3 loop reads CATRRGAPNTEAFF. The CDR3 DNA is TGTGCCACCAGACGGGGGGCACCGAACACTGAAGCTTTCTTT. The chain joins TRBV24-1 to TRBJ1-1, with D maybe TRBD1 (6 bases). The germline V gene encodes CDR1 KGHDR and CDR2 SFDVKD. CDR3 size: 14 residues. Trimming shortened V by 7 bases and J by 1 base, and 12 bases separated the two germline ends.

In its sample, this clonotype was seen many times. The rearrangement joins TRBV6-2 or TRBV6-3 to TRBJ2-2; D uncertain. CDR1 and CDR2 from the germline V gene are MNHEY and SVGEGT. V dropped 5 bases and J dropped 3 bases, with 7 bases sitting between them. This CDR3 contains 13 residues. CDR3 residues: CASSRTHTGELFF. CDR3 nucleotides: TGTGCCAGCAGTCGGACCCACACCGGGGAGCTGTTTTTT.